This TCR beta chain was profiled in a study of blood T cell repertoires in COVID-19. This clone appeared a few times. CDR3 length: 17 residues. The germline V gene encodes CDR1 LNHDA and CDR2 SQIVND (reference sequence). Unmatched junction bases numbered 18, after V lost 5 bases and J lost 6 bases. Profiled with immunoSEQ multiplex PCR; TCRdb holds only in-frame clones, not every one. This table has tens of thousands of clones, approximately 90% appearing once. Sequenced input: peripheral blood. The rearrangement links TRBV19 to TRBJ2-7, with 8 bases that match TRBD2. This receptor was identified in an older man with active or convalescent COVID-19. The CDR3 region has the DNA TGTGCCAGTAGTTCCAGAACGACGGGACTAGAAGCAGTCGAGCAGTACTTC. The encoded protein is CASSSRTTGLEAVEQYF.